This T cell receptor (beta chain) was recovered during a study of CD8 T cells in ankylosing spondylitis. The study's findings and limits: About 8 highly homologous variants made up a TCR beta motif, and this motif appeared characteristic of ankylosing spondylitis blood.

On this clonotype: Its antigen is not known.

Germline lookup yields CDR1 MNHEY and CDR2 SMNVEV (reference sequence). There are 17 residues in the CDR3. The V end was cut by 4 bases, the J end by 0 bases, with 16 bases between. Via MiXCR, TCRdb re-called the 5' RACE reads, giving one row per CDR3 protein. Of 750,000 to 850,000 distinct CDR3 sequences listed, about 11% are singletons. This receptor was taken from a male donor with ankylosing spondylitis. The chain recombines TRBV27 with TRBJ1-5; tentatively, D is TRBD1 (5 bases). The sequenced sample consisted of blood, either unsorted or a sorted T cell fraction (not recorded which). CDR3 in amino acids: CASSWRGLPYSNQPQHF. The CDR3 DNA follows: TGTGCCAGCAGTTGGCGGGGACTTCCCTATAGCAATCAGCCCCAGCATTTT.